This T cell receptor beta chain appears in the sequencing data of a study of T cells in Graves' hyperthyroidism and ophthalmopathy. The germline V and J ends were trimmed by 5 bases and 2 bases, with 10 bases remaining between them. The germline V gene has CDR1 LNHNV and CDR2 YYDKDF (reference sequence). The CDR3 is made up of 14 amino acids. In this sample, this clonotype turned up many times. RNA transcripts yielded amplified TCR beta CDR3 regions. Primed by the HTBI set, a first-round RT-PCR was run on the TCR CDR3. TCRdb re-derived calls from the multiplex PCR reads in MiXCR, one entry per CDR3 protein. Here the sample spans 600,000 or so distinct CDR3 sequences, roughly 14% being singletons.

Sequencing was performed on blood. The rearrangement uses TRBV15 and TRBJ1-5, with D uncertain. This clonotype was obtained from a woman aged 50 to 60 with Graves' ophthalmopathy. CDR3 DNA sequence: TGTGCCACCAGCGTTGACATCGGCAATCAGCCCCAGCATTTT. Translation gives CATSVDIGNQPQHF.